Listed below are T cell receptor beta chains from one sample, sequenced in a study of PD-1 blockade in classical Hodgkin lymphoma. Some clones are missing from TCRdb's copy, which holds only in-frame ones; the method was immunoSEQ multiplex PCR. Of about 11,000 clones listed, roughly 80% were seen once; the top ten hold more than 9%. The material was peripheral blood mononuclear cells (PBMCs), obtained at baseline. Every receptor here comes from a human donor with classical Hodgkin lymphoma. Both conserved end residues are part of each CDR3. A D gene is named only where the DNA matches it firmly. Expanded clones are given a class, and other clones once, few, many or no size at all.

TRBJ1-5	-	TRBV5-8	-	TGTGCCAGCAGCTTGTCAACCCCGAATCAGCCCCAGCATTTT	CASSLSTPNQPQHF
TRBJ2-7	-	TRBV4-2	-	TGTGCCAGCAGCCCTTTTTTGGGGCGACCTTACGAGCAGTACTTC	CASSPFLGRPYEQYF
TRBJ2-4	-	TRBV4-1	-	TGCGCCAGCAGCCAAGAGTGGGCAGGCCCAGCCAAAAACATTCAGTACTTC	CASSQEWAGPAKNIQYF
TRBJ2-1	-	TRBV9	TRBD2	TGTGCCAGCAGCCCGCCAGGACTAGTCGTTCACAATGAGCAGTTCTTC	CASSPPGLVVHNEQFF
TRBJ2-1	-	TRBV5-1	-	TGCGCCAGCAGCTTGGGGTGGGGTCAGGAGTTCTTC	CASSLGWGQEFF
TRBJ1-5	-	TRBV18	TRBD1	TGTGCCAGCTCACCCGGGACAGGGCCATATAGCAATCAGCCCCAGCATTTT	CASSPGTGPYSNQPQHF
TRBJ1-5	once	TRBV6-5	-	TGTGCCAGCAGCCGGGAGGGGTATAGCAATCAGCCCCAGCATTTT	CASSREGYSNQPQHF
TRBJ2-2	-	TRBV19	-	TGTGCCAGTAGTATCAACCGGGCCGCCGGGGAGCTGTTTTTT	CASSINRAAGELFF
TRBJ1-2	-	TRBV27	-	TGTGCCAGCAGTTTAGCGGCAGGCTATGGCTACACCTTC	CASSLAAGYGYTF
TRBJ2-4	-	TRBV10-3	-	TGTGCCATCAGTGAGTCGAGGGGATTAGCCAAAAACATTCAGTACTTC	CAISESRGLAKNIQYF
TRBJ2-2	-	TRBV4-3	-	TGCGCCAGCAGCCAAGACTGGGGGACCGGGGAGCTGTTTTTT	CASSQDWGTGELFF
TRBJ2-1	-	TRBV19	-	TGTGCCAGTAGCATAATCGGGACTTACAGTGAGCAGTTCTTC	CASSIIGTYSEQFF
TRBJ2-3	once	TRBV18	-	TGTGCCAGCTCACCAGCCGGTGGCCGGGGAGATACGCAGTATTTT	CASSPAGGRGDTQYF
TRBJ2-3	-	TRBV19	TRBD1	TGTGCCAGTAGTAGTGCCTGGGACAGGGCGTTTGATACGCAGTATTTT	CASSSAWDRAFDTQYF
TRBJ2-1	-	TRBV23-1	TRBD1	TGCGCCAGCAGCCTGGACAGGGAAGGGGTGATAAGCTCCTACAATGAGCAGTTCTTC	CASSLDREGVISSYNEQFF
TRBJ2-5	-	TRBV7-3	-	TGTGCCAGCAGCTTTCAGGGGACACAAGAGACCCAGTACTTC	CASSFQGTQETQYF
TRBJ2-3	-	TRBV7-9	-	TGTGCCAGCAGCTTTCGTGGGCCTCGCACAGATACGCAGTATTTT	CASSFRGPRTDTQYF
TRBJ1-1	-	TRBV4-3	-	TGCGCCAGCAGCCAGGAAGGTGGAGGGGCTGAAGCTTTCTTT	CASSQEGGGAEAFF
TRBJ2-1	-	TRBV5-1	TRBD1	TGCGCCAGCAGCCTGACAGGGGGCTCCTACAATGAGCAGTTCTTC	CASSLTGGSYNEQFF
TRBJ2-6	once	TRBV4-3	TRBD2	TGCGCCAGCCGGGGGGGTTCTGGGGCCAACGTCCTGACTTTC	CASRGGSGANVLTF
TRBJ2-6	few	TRBV7-2	-	TGTGCCAGCAGCCCCGGACACCTTAGCTCTGGGGCCAACGTCCTGACTTTC	CASSPGHLSSGANVLTF
TRBJ1-1	-	TRBV6-4	TRBD1	TGTGCCAGCAGACGACAGGGAGGGTTGAACACTGAAGCTTTCTTT	CASRRQGGLNTEAFF
TRBJ1-4	few	TRBV7-6	TRBD1	TGTGCCAGCAGCGCCCGGACAGGGGGGACTAATGAAAAACTGTTTTTT	CASSARTGGTNEKLFF
TRBJ1-4	-	TRBV9	-	TGTGCCAGCAGCGTCGAGGCGCGGCAGAATGAAAAACTGTTTTTT	CASSVEARQNEKLFF
TRBJ2-5	few	TRBV28	-	TGTGCCAGCAGTTTATCCCGTCGACAGAAAGAGACCCAGTACTTC	CASSLSRRQKETQYF
TRBJ1-5	-	TRBV10-3	-	TGTGCCACATCATGGGGCAATCAGCCCCAGCATTTT	CATSWGNQPQHF
TRBJ2-7	few	TRBV10-2	-	TGCGCCAGCAGTGAGTTAGGTAGCGTCCGCGAGCAGTACTTC	CASSELGSVREQYF
TRBJ1-1	-	TRBV28	TRBD1	TGTGCCAGCAGACAGGGGGGAAACACTGAAGCTTTCTTT	CASRQGGNTEAFF
TRBJ2-5	-	TRBV27	TRBD2	TGTGCCAGCAGTCTGACTAGCGGGAGCTGGGAGACCCAGTACTTC	CASSLTSGSWETQYF
TRBJ1-1	-	TRBV10-3	TRBD1	TGTGCCATCAGTGCCGGGACAGGCACTGAAGCTTTCTTT	CAISAGTGTEAFF
TRBJ2-1	few	TRBV18	TRBD1	TGTGCCAGCTCACTGAACAGGGGGATAGATGAGCAGTTCTTC	CASSLNRGIDEQFF
TRBJ1-3	-	TRBV4-2	TRBD1	TGTGCCAGCAGCCAAGACGCAGACAGGGGCTCTGGAAACACCATATATTTT	CASSQDADRGSGNTIYF
TRBJ2-7	-	TRBV5-1	-	TGCGCCAGCAGCCCAGACGGAGCCTACGAGCAGTACTTC	CASSPDGAYEQYF
TRBJ2-3	-	TRBV4-1	-	TGCGCCAGCAGCCAAGCAACAGGGACTAGCACAGATACGCAGTATTTT	CASSQATGTSTDTQYF
TRBJ2-3	-	TRBV4-1	TRBD2	TGCGCCAGCAGCCAAGTCGCCGGGACTAAAGGCACAGATACGCAGTATTTT	CASSQVAGTKGTDTQYF
TRBJ1-2	-	TRBV18	TRBD1	TGTGCCAGCTCACCACGAAACAGGGGCTCTGGCTACACCTTC	CASSPRNRGSGYTF
TRBJ2-7	-	TRBV2	TRBD1	TGTGCCAGCAGTGGACAGGGGTTGTTCTACGAGCAGTACTTC	CASSGQGLFYEQYF
TRBJ2-5	few	TRBV7-9	-	TGTGCCAGCAGCTTAGCGCCCGCCGGGACTTCCGAAGAGACCCAGTACTTC	CASSLAPAGTSEETQYF
TRBJ1-4	-	TRBV9	-	TGTGCCAGCAGCCCCCGGGGGTGGGGGCGCGGTGAAAAACTGTTTTTT	CASSPRGWGRGEKLFF
TRBJ2-1	-	TRBV4-3	TRBD2	TGCGCCAGCAGCCAAGATATCGGCGGGAGGGTGAGAAATGAGCAGTTCTTC	CASSQDIGGRVRNEQFF
TRBJ2-2	few	TRBV7-9	TRBD1	TGTGCCAGCAGCCGACAGGGGAACACCGGGGAGCTGTTTTTT	CASSRQGNTGELFF